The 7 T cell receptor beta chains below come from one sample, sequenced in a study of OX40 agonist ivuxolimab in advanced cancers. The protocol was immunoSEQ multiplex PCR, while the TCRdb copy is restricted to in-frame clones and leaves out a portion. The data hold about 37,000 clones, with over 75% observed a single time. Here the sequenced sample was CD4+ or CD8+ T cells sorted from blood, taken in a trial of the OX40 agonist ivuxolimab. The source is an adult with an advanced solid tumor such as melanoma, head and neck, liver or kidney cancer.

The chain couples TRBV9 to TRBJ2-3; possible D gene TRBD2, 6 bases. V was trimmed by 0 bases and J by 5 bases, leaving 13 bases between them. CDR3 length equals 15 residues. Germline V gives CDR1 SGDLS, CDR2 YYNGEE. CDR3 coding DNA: TGTGCCAGCAGCGTAGTGGCGGGGTGGGGAGATACGCAGTATTTT. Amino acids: CASSVVAGWGDTQYF.

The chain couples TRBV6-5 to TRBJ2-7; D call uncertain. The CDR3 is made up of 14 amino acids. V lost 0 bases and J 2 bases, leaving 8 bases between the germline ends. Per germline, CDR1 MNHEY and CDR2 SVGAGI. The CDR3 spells CASSYSSGTYEQYF. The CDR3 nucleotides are TGTGCCAGCAGTTACTCGAGTGGTACCTACGAGCAGTACTTC.

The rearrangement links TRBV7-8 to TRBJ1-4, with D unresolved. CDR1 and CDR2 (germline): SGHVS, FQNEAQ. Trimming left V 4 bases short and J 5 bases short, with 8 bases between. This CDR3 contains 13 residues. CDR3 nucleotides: TGTGCCAGCAGCTCCGGACCCAATGAAAAACTGTTTTTT. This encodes CASSSGPNEKLFF.

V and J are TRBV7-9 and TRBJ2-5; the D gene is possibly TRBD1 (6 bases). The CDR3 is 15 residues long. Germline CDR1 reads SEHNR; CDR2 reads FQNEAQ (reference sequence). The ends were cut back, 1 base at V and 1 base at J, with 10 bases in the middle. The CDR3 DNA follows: TGTGCCAGCAGCTTAGATGGGGGCCTCCAAGAGACCCAGTACTTC. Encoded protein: CASSLDGGLQETQYF.

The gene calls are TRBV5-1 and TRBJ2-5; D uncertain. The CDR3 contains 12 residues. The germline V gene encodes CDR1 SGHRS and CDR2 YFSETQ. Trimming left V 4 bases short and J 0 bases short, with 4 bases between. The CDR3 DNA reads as TGCGCCAGCAGCATAGACCAAGAGACCCAGTACTTC. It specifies CASSIDQETQYF.

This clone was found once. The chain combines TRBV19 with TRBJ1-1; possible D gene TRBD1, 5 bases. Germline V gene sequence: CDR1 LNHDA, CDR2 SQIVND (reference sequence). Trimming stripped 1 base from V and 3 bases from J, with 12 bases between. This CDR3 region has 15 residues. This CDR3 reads CASSIGLRGDTEAFF. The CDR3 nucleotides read TGTGCCAGTAGTATAGGTCTCCGGGGGGACACTGAAGCTTTCTTT.

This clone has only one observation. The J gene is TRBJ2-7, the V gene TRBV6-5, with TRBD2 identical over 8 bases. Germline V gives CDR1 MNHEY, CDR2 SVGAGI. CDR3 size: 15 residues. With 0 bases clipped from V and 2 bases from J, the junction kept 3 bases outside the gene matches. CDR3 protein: CASSYSAGGTYEQYF. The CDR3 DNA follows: TGTGCCAGCAGTTACTCTGCGGGGGGCACCTACGAGCAGTACTTC.